The T cell receptor (beta chain) under discussion was sequenced for a study of beta chain features in type 1 diabetes. Study-wide results and limits: In comparison with healthy donors, patients had naive, central memory and Treg TCRB repertoires that appeared more similar. When Type 1 diabetes patients were examined, their TCRB CDR3s proved moderately but significantly shorter in all four CD4+ subsets. There was a possibility that cDNA sequencing over-represented cells with high TCR expression.

This CDR3 has 14 residues. Germline CDR1 and CDR2: SGHRS and YFSETQ. Trimming shortened V by 6 bases and J by 6 bases, and 13 bases separated the two germline ends. cDNA synthesis used the whole RNA isolate, giving expressed TCRB sequences. Sequencing was performed with immunoSEQ multiplex PCR; in TCRdb, only in-frame clones are kept and a portion is missing. The profile shows hundreds of thousands of clones, over 12% of them singletons. It was via CD45RO/CCR7/CD25/CD127/CD95/CD27 that CD4+ naive, central memory, regulatory and stem cell-like memory cells were sorted. Sorted cells reached over 95% purity in every population. This clone showed up just a few times. Its specificity is unknown.

Sequencing used naive CD4+ T cells from blood. The TCR sequence derives from a man aged 18 to 29 with type 1 diabetes. V is TRBV5-1 and J is TRBJ2-6, with D perhaps TRBD1 (6 bases). The CDR3 region is CASTQTGAANVLTF. CDR3 coding DNA: TGCGCCAGCACTCAGACAGGTGCGGCCAACGTCCTGACTTTC.